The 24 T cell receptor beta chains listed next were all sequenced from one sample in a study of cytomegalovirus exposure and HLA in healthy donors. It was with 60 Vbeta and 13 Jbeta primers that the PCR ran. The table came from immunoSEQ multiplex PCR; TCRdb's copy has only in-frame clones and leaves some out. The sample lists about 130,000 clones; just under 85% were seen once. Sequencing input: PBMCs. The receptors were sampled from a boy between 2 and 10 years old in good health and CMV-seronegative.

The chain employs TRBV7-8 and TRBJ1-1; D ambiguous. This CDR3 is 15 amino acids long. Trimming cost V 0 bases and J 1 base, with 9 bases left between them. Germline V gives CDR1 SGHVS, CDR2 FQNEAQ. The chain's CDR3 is CASSLALLSNTEAFF. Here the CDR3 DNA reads TGTGCCAGCAGCTTAGCCCTCTTGTCGAACACTGAAGCTTTCTTT.

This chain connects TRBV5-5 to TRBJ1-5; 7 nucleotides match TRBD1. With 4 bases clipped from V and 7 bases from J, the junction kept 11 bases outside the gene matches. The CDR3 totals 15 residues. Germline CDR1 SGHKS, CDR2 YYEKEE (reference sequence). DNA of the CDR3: TGTGCCAGCAGCCTCCGACAGGGTGCGCGGCAGCCCCAGCATTTT. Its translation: CASSLRQGARQPQHF.

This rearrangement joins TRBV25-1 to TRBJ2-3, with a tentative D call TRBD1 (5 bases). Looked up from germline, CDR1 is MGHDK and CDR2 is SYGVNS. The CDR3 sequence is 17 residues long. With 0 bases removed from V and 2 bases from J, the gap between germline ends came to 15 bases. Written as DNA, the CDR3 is TGTGCCAGCAGTGAATATAGTCGGCCAGGGATCACAGATACGCAGTATTTT. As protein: CASSEYSRPGITDTQYF. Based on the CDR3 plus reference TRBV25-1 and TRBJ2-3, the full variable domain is EADIYQTPRYLVIGTGKKITLECSQTMGHDKMYWYQQDPGMELHLIHYSYGVNSTEKGDLSSESTVSRIRTEHFPLTLESARPSHTSQYLCASSEYSRPGITDTQYFGPGTRLTVL.

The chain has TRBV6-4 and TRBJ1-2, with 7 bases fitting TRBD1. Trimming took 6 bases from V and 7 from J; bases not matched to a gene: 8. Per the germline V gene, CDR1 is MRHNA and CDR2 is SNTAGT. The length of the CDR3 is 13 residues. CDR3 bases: TGTGCCAGCAGCGCCGGGACAGTGGGTGGCTACACCTTC. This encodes CASSAGTVGGYTF.

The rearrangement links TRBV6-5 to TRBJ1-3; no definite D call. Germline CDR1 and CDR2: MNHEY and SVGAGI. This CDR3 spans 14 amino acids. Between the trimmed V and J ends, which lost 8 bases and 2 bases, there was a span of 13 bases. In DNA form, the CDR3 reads TGTGCCAGCTCCCCGGGAGGAACTGGAAACACCATATATTTT. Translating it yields CASSPGGTGNTIYF.

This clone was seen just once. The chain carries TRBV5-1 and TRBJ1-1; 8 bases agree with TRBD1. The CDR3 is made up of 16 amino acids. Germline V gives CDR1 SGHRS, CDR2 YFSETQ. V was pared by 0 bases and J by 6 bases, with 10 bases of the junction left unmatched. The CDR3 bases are TGCGCCAGCAGCTTGGTGCCGGGACAGGAATCGGCTGAAGCTTTCTTT. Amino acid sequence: CASSLVPGQESAEAFF.

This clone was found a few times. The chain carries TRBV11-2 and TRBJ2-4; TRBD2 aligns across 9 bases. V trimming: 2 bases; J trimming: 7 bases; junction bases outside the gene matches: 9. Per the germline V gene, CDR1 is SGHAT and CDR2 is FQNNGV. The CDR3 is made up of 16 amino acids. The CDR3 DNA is TGTGCCAGCAGCTTACCGACCGGGACTAGCTTTAACATTCAGTACTTC. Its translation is CASSLPTGTSFNIQYF.

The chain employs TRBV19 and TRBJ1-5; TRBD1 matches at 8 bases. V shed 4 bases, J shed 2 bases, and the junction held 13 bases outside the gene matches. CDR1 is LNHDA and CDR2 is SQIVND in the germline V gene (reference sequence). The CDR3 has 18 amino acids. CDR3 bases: TGTGCCAGTAGTAAGCCGGGACAGGACCCAAGGGGCAATCAGCCCCAGCATTTT. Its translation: CASSKPGQDPRGNQPQHF.

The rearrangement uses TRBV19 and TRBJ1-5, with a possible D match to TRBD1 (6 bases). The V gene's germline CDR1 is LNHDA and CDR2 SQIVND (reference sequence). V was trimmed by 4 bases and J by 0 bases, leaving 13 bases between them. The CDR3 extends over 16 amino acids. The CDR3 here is CASSTRTANSNQPQHF. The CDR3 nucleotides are TGTGCCAGTAGTACTAGGACAGCTAATAGCAATCAGCCCCAGCATTTT.

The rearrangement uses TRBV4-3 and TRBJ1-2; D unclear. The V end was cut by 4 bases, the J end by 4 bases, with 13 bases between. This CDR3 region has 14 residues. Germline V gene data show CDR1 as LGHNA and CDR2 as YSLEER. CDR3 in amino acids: CASSRDLFGYGYTF. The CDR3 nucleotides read TGCGCCAGCAGCCGAGACCTTTTCGGCTATGGCTACACCTTC.

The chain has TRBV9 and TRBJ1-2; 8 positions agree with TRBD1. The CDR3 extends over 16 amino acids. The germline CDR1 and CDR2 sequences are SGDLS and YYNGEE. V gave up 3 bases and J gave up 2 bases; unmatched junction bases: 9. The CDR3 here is CASSDDRGVRNYGYTF. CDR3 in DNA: TGTGCCAGCAGCGATGACAGGGGTGTTAGGAACTATGGCTACACCTTC.

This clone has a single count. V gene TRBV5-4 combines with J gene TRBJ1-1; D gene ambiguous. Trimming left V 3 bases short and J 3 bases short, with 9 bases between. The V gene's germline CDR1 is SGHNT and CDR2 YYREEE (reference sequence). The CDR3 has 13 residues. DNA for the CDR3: TGTGCCAGCAGCTCGGACTGGGACACTGAAGCTTTCTTT. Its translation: CASSSDWDTEAFF. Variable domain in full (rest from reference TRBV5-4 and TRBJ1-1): ETGVTQSPTHLIKTRGQQVTLRCSSQSGHNTVSWYQQALGQGPQFIFQYYREEENGRGNFPPRFSGLQFPNYSSELNVNALELDDSALYLCASSSDWDTEAFFGQGTRLTVV.

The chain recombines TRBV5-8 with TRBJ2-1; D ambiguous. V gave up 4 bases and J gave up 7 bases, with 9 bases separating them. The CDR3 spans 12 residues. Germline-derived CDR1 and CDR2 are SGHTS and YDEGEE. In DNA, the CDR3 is TGTGCCAGCAGCCCCCTTTTTAATGAGCAGTTCTTC. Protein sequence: CASSPLFNEQFF.

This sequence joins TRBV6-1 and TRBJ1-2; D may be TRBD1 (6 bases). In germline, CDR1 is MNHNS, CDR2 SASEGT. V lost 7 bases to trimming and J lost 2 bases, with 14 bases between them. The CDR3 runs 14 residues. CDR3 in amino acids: CASTPTGLNYGYTF. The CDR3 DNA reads TGTGCCAGCACTCCTACAGGGTTGAACTATGGCTACACCTTC.

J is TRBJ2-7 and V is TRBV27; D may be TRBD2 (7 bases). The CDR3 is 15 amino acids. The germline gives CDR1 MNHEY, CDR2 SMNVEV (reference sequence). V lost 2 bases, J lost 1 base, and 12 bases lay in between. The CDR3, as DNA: TGTGCCAGCAGTTTACAGGGAGGGGGGTCCTACGAGCAGTACTTC. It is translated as CASSLQGGGSYEQYF.

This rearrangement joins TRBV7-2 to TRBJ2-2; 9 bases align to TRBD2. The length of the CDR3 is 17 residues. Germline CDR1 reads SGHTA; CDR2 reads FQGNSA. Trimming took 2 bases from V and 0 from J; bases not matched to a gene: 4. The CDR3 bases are TGTGCCAGCAGCTTATACAAGCGGGGGGCGAACACCGGGGAGCTGTTTTTT. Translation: CASSLYKRGANTGELFF.

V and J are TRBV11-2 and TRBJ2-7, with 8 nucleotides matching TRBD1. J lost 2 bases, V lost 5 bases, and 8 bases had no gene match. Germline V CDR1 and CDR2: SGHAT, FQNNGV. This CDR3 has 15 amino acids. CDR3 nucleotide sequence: TGTGCCAGCAGCCCCCTGGACAGGGCGCCCTACGAGCAGTACTTC. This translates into CASSPLDRAPYEQYF.

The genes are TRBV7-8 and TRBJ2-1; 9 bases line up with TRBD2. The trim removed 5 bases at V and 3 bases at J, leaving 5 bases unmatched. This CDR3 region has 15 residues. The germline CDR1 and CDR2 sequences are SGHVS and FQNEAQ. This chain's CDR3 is CASSLRLAVYNEQFF. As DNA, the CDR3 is TGTGCCAGCAGCCTCCGACTAGCGGTCTACAATGAGCAGTTCTTC.

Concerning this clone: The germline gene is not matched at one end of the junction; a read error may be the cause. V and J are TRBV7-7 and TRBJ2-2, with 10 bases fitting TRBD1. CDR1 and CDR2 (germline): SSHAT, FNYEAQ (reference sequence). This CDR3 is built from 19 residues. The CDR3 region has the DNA TGTGCTAGCAGCTTAGTACCCCCCGGGACAGGGGTCGGGACCGGGGAGCTGTTTTTT. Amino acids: CASSLVPPGTGVGTGELFF.

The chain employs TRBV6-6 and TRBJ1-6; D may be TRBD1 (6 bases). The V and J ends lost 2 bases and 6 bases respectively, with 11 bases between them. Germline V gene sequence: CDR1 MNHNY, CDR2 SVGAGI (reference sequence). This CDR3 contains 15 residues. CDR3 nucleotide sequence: TGTGCCAGCAGTTACGAGGGGACACCTAATTCACCCCTCCACTTT. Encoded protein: CASSYEGTPNSPLHF.

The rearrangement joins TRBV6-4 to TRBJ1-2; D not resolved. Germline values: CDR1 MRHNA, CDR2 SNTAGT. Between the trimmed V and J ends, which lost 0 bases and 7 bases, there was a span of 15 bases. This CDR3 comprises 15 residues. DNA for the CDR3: TGTGCCAGCAGTGACTCTGAGTCAGACATTGGTGGCTACACCTTC. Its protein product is CASSDSESDIGGYTF.

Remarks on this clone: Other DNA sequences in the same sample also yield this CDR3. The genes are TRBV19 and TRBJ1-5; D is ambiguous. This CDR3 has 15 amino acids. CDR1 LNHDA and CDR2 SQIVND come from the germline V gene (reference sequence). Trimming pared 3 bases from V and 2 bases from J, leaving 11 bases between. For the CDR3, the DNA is TGTGCCAGTAGTATTGTTCCCGAGGGCAATCAGCCCCAGCATTTT. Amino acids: CASSIVPEGNQPQHF.

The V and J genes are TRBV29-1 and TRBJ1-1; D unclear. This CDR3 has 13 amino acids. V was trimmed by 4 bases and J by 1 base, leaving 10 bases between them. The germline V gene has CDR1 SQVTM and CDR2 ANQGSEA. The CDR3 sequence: CSVALTENTEAFF. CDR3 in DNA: TGCAGCGTTGCCCTAACAGAGAACACTGAAGCTTTCTTT.

CDR3 in amino acids: CAWSLGGGAETQYF. The CDR3 DNA is TGTGCCTGGAGTCTGGGCGGGGGGGCGGAGACCCAGTACTTC. This chain links TRBV30 with TRBJ2-5; 9 bases align to TRBD2. Germline CDR1 GTSNPN, CDR2 SVGIG (reference sequence). The V gene end was trimmed by 2 bases and the J gene end by 5 bases; junction bases not matched to a gene: 6. This CDR3 contains 14 residues.